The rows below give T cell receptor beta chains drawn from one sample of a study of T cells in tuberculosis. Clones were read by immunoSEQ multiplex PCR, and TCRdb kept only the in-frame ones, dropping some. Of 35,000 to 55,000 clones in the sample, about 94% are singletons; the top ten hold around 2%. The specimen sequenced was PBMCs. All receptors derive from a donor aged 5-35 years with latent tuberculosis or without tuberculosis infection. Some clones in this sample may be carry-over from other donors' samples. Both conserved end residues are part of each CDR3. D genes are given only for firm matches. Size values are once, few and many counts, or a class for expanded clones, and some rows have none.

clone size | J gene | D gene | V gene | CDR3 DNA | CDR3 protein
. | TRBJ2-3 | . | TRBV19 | TGTGCCAGTAGTTTTCGGACAGCCTCAGATACGCAGTATTTT | CASSFRTASDTQYF
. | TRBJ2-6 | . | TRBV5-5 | TGTGCCAGCAGCTCGAACTTACGTCTTAGCTCTGGGGCCAACGTCCTGACTTTC | CASSSNLRLSSGANVLTF
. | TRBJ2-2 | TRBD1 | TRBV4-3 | TGCGCCAGCAGCCAAGATAATTACAGGGGATTATCGACCGGGGAGCTGTTTTTT | CASSQDNYRGLSTGELFF
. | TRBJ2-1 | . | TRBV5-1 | TGCGCCAGCAGCCCAGTTTGGAAAGATCAGGGGCAGGGGCAGTTCTTC | CASSPVWKDQGQGQFF
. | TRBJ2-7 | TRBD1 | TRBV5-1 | TGCGCCAGCAGCTTGGAGGGGGCAGACGAGCAGTACTTC | CASSLEGADEQYF
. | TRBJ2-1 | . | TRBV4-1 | TGCGCCAGCAGCCAAGAGGGTAGCGGCTACCCCTACAATGAGCAGTTCTTC | CASSQEGSGYPYNEQFF
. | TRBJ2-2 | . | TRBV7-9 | TGTGCCAGCAGCGCGGACAGGAACACCGGGGAGCTGTTTTTT | CASSADRNTGELFF
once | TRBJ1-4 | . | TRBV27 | TGTGCCAGCACTGGTGGAGGAACTAATGAAAAACTGTTTTTT | CASTGGGTNEKLFF
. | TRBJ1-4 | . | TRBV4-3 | TGCGCCAGCAGCCAAGCCCAGGGTCAGGATGAAAAACTGTTTTTT | CASSQAQGQDEKLFF
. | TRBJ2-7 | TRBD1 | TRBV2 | TGTGCCAGCAGTGGATGGGACAGCAACTACGAGCAGTACTTC | CASSGWDSNYEQYF
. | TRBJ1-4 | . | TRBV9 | TGTGCCAGCAGCGTAGACTCCAAGCGGGAAAAACTGTTTTTT | CASSVDSKREKLFF
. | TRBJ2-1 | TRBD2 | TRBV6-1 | TGTGCCAGCGAACAAACTAGCGGGAGCTACAATGAGCAGTTCTTC | CASEQTSGSYNEQFF
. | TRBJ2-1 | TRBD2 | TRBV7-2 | TGTGCCAGCAGCCAACCTCCCGCGGGAGGGCCACGTTCCGAGCAGTTCTTC | CASSQPPAGGPRSEQFF
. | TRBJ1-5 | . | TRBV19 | TGTGCCAGTAGTCGGGGGTTTGGCAATCAGCCCCAGCATTTT | CASSRGFGNQPQHF
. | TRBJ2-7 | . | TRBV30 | TGTGCCTGGAGTGGGGCAGGGAAATCCTACGAGCAGTACTTC | CAWSGAGKSYEQYF
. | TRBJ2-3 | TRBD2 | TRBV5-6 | TGTGCCAGCAGCTTGGTTAGCGGGTCTACAGATACGCAGTATTTT | CASSLVSGSTDTQYF
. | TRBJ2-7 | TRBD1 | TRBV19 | TGTGCCAGTAGGGAGACAGGGGATAACGAGCAGTACTTC | CASRETGDNEQYF
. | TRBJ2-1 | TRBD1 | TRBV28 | TGTGCCAGCGGCAGGGACAGGGACTACAATGAGCAGTTCTTC | CASGRDRDYNEQFF
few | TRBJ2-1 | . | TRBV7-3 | TGTGCCAGCAGCTTATCCCTCCCCAATGAGCAGTTCTTC | CASSLSLPNEQFF
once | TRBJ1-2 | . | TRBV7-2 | TGTGCCAGCAGCTCATCCTGGGGCCGTCGGGACTATGGCTACACCTTC | CASSSSWGRRDYGYTF
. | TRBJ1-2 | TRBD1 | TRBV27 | TGTGCCAGCAGTTTCCAACGGGGACAGGGGACGAATGGCTACACCTTC | CASSFQRGQGTNGYTF
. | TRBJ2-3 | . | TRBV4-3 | TGCGCCAGCAGCCATATGGTTCGACAGGTTGGGGCCTTGGGGACAGATACGCAGTATTTT | CASSHMVRQVGALGTDTQYF
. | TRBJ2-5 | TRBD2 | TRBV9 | TGTGCCAGCAGCGAGCGGGGGGTTAGCGGGAGGGCCTTTGAGACCCAGTACTTC | CASSERGVSGRAFETQYF
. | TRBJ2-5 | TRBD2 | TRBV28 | TGTGCCAGCAGTTTACCAGGGACTAGCGGGACGAATAACTTC | CASSLPGTSGTNNF
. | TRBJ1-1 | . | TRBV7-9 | TGTGCCAGCAGCTTAGGCGGGGCCCAGAACACTGAAGCTTTCTTT | CASSLGGAQNTEAFF
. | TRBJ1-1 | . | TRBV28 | TGTGCCAGCAGTCTAGGGAACACTGAAGCTTTCTTT | CASSLGNTEAFF
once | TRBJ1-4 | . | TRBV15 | TGTGCCACCAGCAGATCCGCGGCTAATGAAAAACTGTTTTTT | CATSRSAANEKLFF
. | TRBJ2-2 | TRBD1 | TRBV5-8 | TGTGCCAGCAGGCAAAACAGGGGGCGATATGACACCGGGGAGCTGTTTTTT | CASRQNRGRYDTGELFF
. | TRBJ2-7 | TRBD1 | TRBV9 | TGTGCCAGCAGCCTCCGGACAGGTGCTTACGAGCAGTACTTC | CASSLRTGAYEQYF
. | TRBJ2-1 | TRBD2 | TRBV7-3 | TGTGCCAGCAGCCTGGGGGGGACTACCTACAATGAGCAGTTCTTC | CASSLGGTTYNEQFF
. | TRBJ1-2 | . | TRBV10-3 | TGTGCCATCAGTGAAACCGGACTTAACTATGGCTACACCTTC | CAISETGLNYGYTF
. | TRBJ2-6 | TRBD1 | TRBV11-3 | TGTGCCAGCAGCCACCGGGACAGGGGTAAAGGTGGGGCCAACGTCCTGACTTTC | CASSHRDRGKGGANVLTF
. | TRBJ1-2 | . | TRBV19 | TGTGCCAGTAGTCCCACAGGGCGTCCTAACTATGGCTACACCTTC | CASSPTGRPNYGYTF
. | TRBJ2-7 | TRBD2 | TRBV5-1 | TGCGCCAGCAGCTCCACTAGCGGCTCCTACGAGCAGTACTTC | CASSSTSGSYEQYF
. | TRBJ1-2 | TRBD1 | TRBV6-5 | TGTGCCAGCAGTTACTTCCGGGACAGAGGGGGCTACACCTTC | CASSYFRDRGGYTF
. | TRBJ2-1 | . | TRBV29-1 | TGCAGCGTTGGTTTTAGCGCAAACCCCTCCTCCTACAATGAGCAGTTCTTC | CSVGFSANPSSYNEQFF
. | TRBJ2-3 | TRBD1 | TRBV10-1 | TGCGCCAGCAGTGGGACAGGAACAGATACGCAGTATTTT | CASSGTGTDTQYF
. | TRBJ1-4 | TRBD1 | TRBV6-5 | TGTGCCAGCAGACGGACAGGGAATGAAAAACTGTTTTTT | CASRRTGNEKLFF
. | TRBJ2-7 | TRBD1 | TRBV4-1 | TGCGCCAGCAGGGGGACAGGAGCCTACGAGCAGTACTTC | CASRGTGAYEQYF
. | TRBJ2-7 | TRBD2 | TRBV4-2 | TGTGCCAGCAGCCAAGAGGGGACTAGCGGGACCTACGAGCAGTACTTC | CASSQEGTSGTYEQYF
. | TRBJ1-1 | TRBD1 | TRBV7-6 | TGTGCCAGCAGCGGGGGACAGGGTGGCACTGAAGCTTTCTTT | CASSGGQGGTEAFF
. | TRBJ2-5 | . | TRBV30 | TGTGCCCGTAGCGGTACAAACTACCAAGAGACCCAGTACTTC | CARSGTNYQETQYF
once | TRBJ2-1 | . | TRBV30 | TGTGCCTGGAGTGAACGGGGATCCTACAATGAGCAGTTCTTC | CAWSERGSYNEQFF
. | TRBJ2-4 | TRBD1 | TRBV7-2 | TGTGCCAGCAGCTCCCGCCGCGACAGGGAAAAAAACATTCAGTACTTC | CASSSRRDREKNIQYF
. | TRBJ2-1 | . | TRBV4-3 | TGCGCCAGCAGCCACCCAAGGAGGTACAATGAGCAGTTCTTC | CASSHPRRYNEQFF
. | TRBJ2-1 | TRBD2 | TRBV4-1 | TGCGCCAGCAGCCAAGATCGGGCGGGAGCACAGGCCGGTGAGCAGTTCTTC | CASSQDRAGAQAGEQFF
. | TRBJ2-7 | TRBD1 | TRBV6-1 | TGTGCCAGCAGTGTGGGGACAGGGGGCGATTGGGAGCAGTACTTC | CASSVGTGGDWEQYF
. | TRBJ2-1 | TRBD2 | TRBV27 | TGTGCCAGCAGGCTAGCGGGAGAACCTAGCTCCTACAATGAGCAGTTCTTC | CASRLAGEPSSYNEQFF
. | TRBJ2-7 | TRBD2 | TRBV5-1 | TGCGCCAGCCGACCCGGGACTAGCGGGCTGAGCCTTCTCTACGAGCAGTACTTC | CASRPGTSGLSLLYEQYF
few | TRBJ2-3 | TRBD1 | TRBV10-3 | TGTGCCATCAGAGACCACGGGACAGGGGGAGATACGCAGTATTTT | CAIRDHGTGGDTQYF